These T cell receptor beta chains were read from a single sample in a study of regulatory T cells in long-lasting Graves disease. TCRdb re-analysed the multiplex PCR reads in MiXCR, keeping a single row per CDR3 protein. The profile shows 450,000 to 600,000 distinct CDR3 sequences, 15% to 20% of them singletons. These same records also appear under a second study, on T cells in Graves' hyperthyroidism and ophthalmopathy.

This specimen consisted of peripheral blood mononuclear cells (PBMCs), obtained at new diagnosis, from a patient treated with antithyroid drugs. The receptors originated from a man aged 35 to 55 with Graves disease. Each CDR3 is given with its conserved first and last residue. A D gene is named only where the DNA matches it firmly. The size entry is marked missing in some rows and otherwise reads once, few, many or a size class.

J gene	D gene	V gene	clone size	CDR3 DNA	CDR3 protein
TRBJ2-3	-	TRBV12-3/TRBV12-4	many	TGTGCCAGCAGTTCCGGGTCAGGGTTATACACAGATACGCAGTATTTT	CASSSGSGLYTDTQYF
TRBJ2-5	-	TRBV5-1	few	TGCGCCAGCAGCTTTTTACTAAGCCAAGAGACCCAGTACTTC	CASSFLLSQETQYF
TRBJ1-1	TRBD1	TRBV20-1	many	TGCAGTGCTGAAAATTCCGGGACAGAGAACACTGAAGCTTTCTTT	CSAENSGTENTEAFF
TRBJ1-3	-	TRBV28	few	TGTGCCAGCAGTTCACCTGAACAGGGCAGAAACACCATATATTTT	CASSSPEQGRNTIYF
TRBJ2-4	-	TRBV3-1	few	TGTGCCAGCAGCCAAAGTTTCCGGAAAAACATTCAGTACTTC	CASSQSFRKNIQYF
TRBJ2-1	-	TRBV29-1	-	TGCAGCGCCGGGGACTCCTACAATGAGCAGTTATTC	CSAGDSYNEQLF
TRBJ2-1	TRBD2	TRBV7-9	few	TGTGCCAGCAGCCAAGCCATGGGACTAGCGGGGGGGGTCAATGAGCAGTTCTTC	CASSQAMGLAGGVNEQFF
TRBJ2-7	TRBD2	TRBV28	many	TGTGCCAGCTTCGGGGAGGGCCAATCCTACGAGCAGTACTTC	CASFGEGQSYEQYF
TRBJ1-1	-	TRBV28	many	TGTGCCAGCAGGCTTGGATTAGGCGCGGTCACTGAAGCTTTCTTT	CASRLGLGAVTEAFF
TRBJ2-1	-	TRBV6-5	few	TGTGCCAGCAGTTATACTAGCTCCTACAATGAGCAGTTCTTC	CASSYTSSYNEQFF
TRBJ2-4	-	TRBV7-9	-	TGTGCCAGCAACCCCGACAGGACCATTCAGTACTTC	CASNPDRTIQYF
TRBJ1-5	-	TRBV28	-	TGTGCCAGCAGTTCCCCTAGCAATCAGCCCCAGCATTTT	CASSSPSNQPQHF
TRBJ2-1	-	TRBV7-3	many	TGTGCCAGCAGCCCGACAGCTAACAATGAGCAGTTCTTC	CASSPTANNEQFF
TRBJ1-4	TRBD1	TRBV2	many	TGTGCCAGCAGGTACAGGGGCGAAAAACTGTTTTTT	CASRYRGEKLFF
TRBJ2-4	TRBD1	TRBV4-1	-	TGCGCCAGCAGCCACACAGGGGAAACGGGAAACATTCAGTACTTC	CASSHTGETGNIQYF
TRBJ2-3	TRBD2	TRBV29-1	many	TGCAGCGGTTCGGGAGGAGCAGATACGCAGTATTTT	CSGSGGADTQYF
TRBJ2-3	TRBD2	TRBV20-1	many	TGCAGTGCTTGTTGCCCGGCACTAGCGGCGAATCCGACAGATACGCAGTATTTT	CSACCPALAANPTDTQYF
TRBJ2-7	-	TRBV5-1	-	TGCGCCAGCAGCCTCCGGGCCTACAGCTCCTACGAGCAGTACTTC	CASSLRAYSSYEQYF
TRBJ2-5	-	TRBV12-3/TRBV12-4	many	TGTGCCAGCAGCTTCCAAGAGACCCAGTACTTC	CASSFQETQYF
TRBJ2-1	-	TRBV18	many	TGTGCCAGCTCACCCCCACGGACCTACAATGAGCAGTTCTTC	CASSPPRTYNEQFF
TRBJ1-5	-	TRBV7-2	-	TGTGCCAGCAGCCGGACAGCCTACAATCAGCCCCAGCATTTT	CASSRTAYNQPQHF
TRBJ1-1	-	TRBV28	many	TGTGCCAGCATCGGTGGGACGGAGGACTGGGGTGAAGCTTTCTTT	CASIGGTEDWGEAFF
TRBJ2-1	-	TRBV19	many	TGTGCCAGTAGTGCCCCTACCGGGACCCCAAATGAGCAGTTCTTC	CASSAPTGTPNEQFF
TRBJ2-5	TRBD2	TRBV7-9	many	TGTGCCAGCAGCCCCCGGACTAGCGGCTACAGGGGAGAGACCCAGTACTTC	CASSPRTSGYRGETQYF
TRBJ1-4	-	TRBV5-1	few	TGCGCCAGCAGCTTTTTGGGGGCTAATGAAAAACTGTTTTTT	CASSFLGANEKLFF
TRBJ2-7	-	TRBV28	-	TGTGCCAGCAGTTTCCCCGGGGCCCGTAGTTACGAGCAGTACTTC	CASSFPGARSYEQYF
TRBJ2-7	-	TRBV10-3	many	TGTGCCATCAGTGAAGGGAGCGGTAACTCCTACGAGCAGTACTTC	CAISEGSGNSYEQYF
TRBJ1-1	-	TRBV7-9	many	TGTGCCAGCAGCTTAGGGGTGGGGAACACTGAAGCTTTCTTT	CASSLGVGNTEAFF
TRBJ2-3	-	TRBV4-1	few	TGCGCCAGCAGCCAAGAACGTCTCCAGGAGCAGTATTTT	CASSQERLQEQYF
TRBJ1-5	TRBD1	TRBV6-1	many	TGTGCCAGCTGGACAGGGAACAATCAGCCCCAGCATTTT	CASWTGNNQPQHF
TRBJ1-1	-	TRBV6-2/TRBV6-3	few	TGTGCCAGCAGCCCCGTGGGGAACACTGAAGCTTTCTTT	CASSPVGNTEAFF
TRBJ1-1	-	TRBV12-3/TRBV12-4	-	TGTGCCAGCAGTTTAGGTCTCCGCCCCGGGACACGTATGAACACTGAAGCTTTCTTT	CASSLGLRPGTRMNTEAFF
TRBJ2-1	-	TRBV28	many	TGTGCCAGCAGTTTCTCCTTTCATGAGCAGTTCTTC	CASSFSFHEQFF
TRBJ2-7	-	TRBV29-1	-	TGCAGCGTTGAAAGGACCGGTCGTGCAGACGAGCAGTACTTC	CSVERTGRADEQYF
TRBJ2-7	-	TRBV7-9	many	TGTGCCAGCAGCCAAGGACAGTTACTCTACAAGCAGTACTTC	CASSQGQLLYKQYF
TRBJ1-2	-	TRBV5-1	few	TGCGCCAGCAGCCCTGACAACTATGGCTACACCTTC	CASSPDNYGYTF
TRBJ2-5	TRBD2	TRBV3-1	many	TGTGCCAGCAGCCAAGTGCTAGCGGGTGGAGAGACCCAGTACTTC	CASSQVLAGGETQYF
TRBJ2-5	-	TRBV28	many	TGTGCCAGCAGTCCCCATCAGGGGGGGGGGCAAGAGACCCAGTACTTC	CASSPHQGGGQETQYF
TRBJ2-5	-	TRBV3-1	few	TGTGCCAGCAGCCTCATTAAGACCCAGTACTTC	CASSLIKTQYF
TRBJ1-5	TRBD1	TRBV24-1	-	TGTGCCACCAGTGCCAGGGGGTATAATCAGCCCCAGCATTTT	CATSARGYNQPQHF
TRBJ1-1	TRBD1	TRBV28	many	TGTGCCAGCCTTTACGGGACAGGGGGCACTGAAGCTTTCTTT	CASLYGTGGTEAFF
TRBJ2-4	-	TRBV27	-	TGTGCCAGCAGTTTGGGGGTGGAAAACATTCAGTACTTC	CASSLGVENIQYF
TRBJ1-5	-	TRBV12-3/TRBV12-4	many	TGTGCCAGCAGTTTACATGCCCCAGCTTATAGCAATCAGCCCCAGCATTTT	CASSLHAPAYSNQPQHF